The 18 T cell receptor beta chains below were found in one sample sequenced in a study of TIL therapy for anti-PD-1-resistant metastatic lung cancer. As to time point: pre-treatment sample, taken before nivolumab and TIL therapy. The tumor samples were excised metastases, mostly pleural nodules or supraclavicular lymph nodes. This was the immunoSEQ v3 assay. The protocol was immunoSEQ multiplex PCR, while the TCRdb copy is restricted to in-frame clones and leaves out a portion. The top ten clones hold roughly 9.8% of a sample with more than 90,000 clones, 50% to 70% of them seen once. The sequencing used tumor tissue, collected at baseline. Source of these receptors: a person aged 30 to 80 with non-small cell lung cancer.

In this sample, this clone turned up many times. The V gene is TRBV21-1, the J gene TRBJ2-7. TRBV21-1 is a known pseudogene. The CDR3 extends over 13 amino acids. Here the CDR3 reads CASSKGGPYEQYF. The CDR3 DNA reads TGTGCCAGCAGCAAAGGCGGACCCTACGAGCAGTACTTC.

The CDR3 nucleotides are TGCGCCAGCAGCTTGGCCGGAGACGGATATGGCTACACCTTC. Translating it yields CASSLAGDGYGYTF. The genes are TRBV5-1 and TRBJ1-2; D ambiguous. Between the trimmed V and J ends, which lost 0 bases and 5 bases, there was a span of 11 bases. CDR1 is SGHRS, CDR2 YFSETQ, per germline. CDR3 length: 14 residues.

This rearrangement joins TRBV5-1 to TRBJ2-2, with 11 bases lining up with TRBD2. After removal of 3 bases from V and 3 bases from J, the junction contained 7 bases not matched to a gene. Germline V gene sequence: CDR1 SGHRS, CDR2 YFSETQ. This CDR3 is built from 17 residues. CDR3 DNA sequence: TGCGCCAGCAGCTATATAGCGGGGGGGCCGGACACCGGGGAGCTGTTTTTT. It specifies CASSYIAGGPDTGELFF.

As to this clone: Distinct nucleotide sequences in the sample also encode this CDR3. The chain links TRBV6-5 to TRBJ1-1; no reliable D call. V dropped 3 bases and J dropped 5 bases, with 13 bases sitting between them. The germline V gene encodes CDR1 MNHEY and CDR2 SVGAGI. The CDR3 length is 14 residues. The CDR3 bases are TGTGCCAGCAGTTATAGCGGGCTAGGGACTGAAGCTTTCTTT. This codes for CASSYSGLGTEAFF.

The chain carries TRBV10-3 and TRBJ2-4; TRBD2 matches 9 bases. The germline gives CDR1 ENHRY, CDR2 SYGVKD. The CDR3 contains 21 residues. Losses at the gene ends were 0 bases for V and 0 bases for J; bases not matched to a gene: 15. The CDR3 protein is CAISESMAGGLAGSAKNIQYF. The CDR3 DNA sequence: TGTGCCATCAGTGAGTCGATGGCAGGGGGGCTAGCGGGGTCAGCCAAAAACATTCAGTACTTC.

The V and J genes are TRBV7-9 and TRBJ2-3; D not resolved. The CDR3 is 14 amino acids. Germline V gene lookup returns CDR1 SEHNR and CDR2 FQNEAQ (reference sequence). Trimming cost V 3 bases and J 3 bases, with 10 bases left between them. The CDR3 DNA follows: TGTGCCAGCAGCTTGTACTATACTACAGATACGCAGTATTTT. It yields the protein CASSLYYTTDTQYF.

This chain links TRBV7-9 with TRBJ2-2; weak D call: TRBD2 (6 bases). The germline V gene has CDR1 SEHNR and CDR2 FQNEAQ (reference sequence). This CDR3 is 14 amino acids long. Trimming left V 5 bases short and J 7 bases short, with 14 bases between. CDR3 nucleotide sequence: TGTGCCAGCAGCGTCGGAGGGCTGGGCGGGGAGCTGTTTTTT. Protein sequence: CASSVGGLGGELFF.

This clone was detected a few times. The chain employs TRBV30 and TRBJ1-1, with D hard to call. The V gene's germline CDR1 is GTSNPN and CDR2 SVGIG (reference sequence). The CDR3 is 14 residues long. The V end lost 3 bases, the J end lost 1 base, and 12 bases lay between the germline ends. The CDR3 nucleotides are TGTGCCTGGAGCCAAACTTACAGGAACACTGAAGCTTTCTTT. Translation gives CAWSQTYRNTEAFF.

This chain links TRBV27 with TRBJ1-1, with D possibly being TRBD1 (6 bases). Trimming left V 7 bases short and J 0 bases short, with 21 bases between. Germline-derived CDR1 and CDR2 are MNHEY and SMNVEV (reference sequence). The CDR3 is made up of 17 amino acids. In DNA form, the CDR3 reads TGTGCCAGCAATTACAGGGTACCCACTACTATGAACACTGAAGCTTTCTTT. Protein: CASNYRVPTTMNTEAFF.

This sequence joins TRBV7-2 and TRBJ2-7; D uncertain. V was clipped by 2 bases and J by 6 bases, with 14 bases between them. This CDR3 has 14 amino acids. CDR1 and CDR2 (germline): SGHTA, FQGNSA. CDR3 coding DNA: TGTGCCAGCAGCTTACCACTCCCGGCGTTCGAGCAGTACTTC. Its protein is CASSLPLPAFEQYF.

The chain links TRBV24-1 to TRBJ2-5; possibly TRBD2 for D (7 bases). The CDR3 consists of 15 residues. V was trimmed by 9 bases and J by 1 base, leaving 17 bases between them. The germline V gene has CDR1 KGHDR and CDR2 SFDVKD. The CDR3, as DNA: TGTGCCACCGGGGTGGCGGGGGCGATCCAAGAGACCCAGTACTTC. Translated, it gives CATGVAGAIQETQYF.

V is TRBV30 and J is TRBJ2-1, with 8 positions matching TRBD2. With 0 bases clipped from V and 5 bases from J, the junction kept 3 bases outside the gene matches. The CDR3 is 14 amino acids. Per the germline V gene, CDR1 is GTSNPN and CDR2 is SVGIG (reference sequence). CDR3 loop: CAWSVGLANNEQFF. CDR3 DNA sequence: TGTGCCTGGAGTGTAGGACTAGCCAACAATGAGCAGTTCTTC.

The V gene is TRBV10-2, the J gene TRBJ2-7; 8 positions match TRBD1. The V and J ends lost 6 bases and 0 bases, in that order; junction bases with no gene match: 7. Germline V gene lookup returns CDR1 WSHSY and CDR2 SAAADI. The CDR3 runs 15 residues. Written as DNA, the CDR3 is TGCGCCAGCAGGGGGGGACAGGTGAGCTCCTACGAGCAGTACTTC. Its protein is CASRGGQVSSYEQYF.

This chain links TRBV9 with TRBJ1-2; D is perhaps TRBD1 (5 bases). Germline V gene data show CDR1 as SGDLS and CDR2 as YYNGEE. The CDR3 length is 15 residues. Trimming cost V 0 bases and J 4 bases, with 13 bases left between them. This CDR3 is CASSVVGDLGYGYTF. CDR3 in DNA: TGTGCCAGCAGCGTAGTAGGGGACCTGGGCTATGGCTACACCTTC. Full variable domain (missing parts from reference TRBV9 and TRBJ1-2): DSGVTQTPKHLITATGQRVTLRCSPRSGDLSVYWYQQSLDQGLQFLIQYYNGEERAKGNILERFSAQQFPDLHSELNLSSLELGDSALYFCASSVVGDLGYGYTFGSGTRLTVV.

The DNA for the CDR3 is TGTGCCAGCAGCCCAGTACTAGCGAAAGAGACCCAGTACTTC. This gives the protein CASSPVLAKETQYF. This sequence joins TRBV14 and TRBJ2-5; 7 bases are a match to TRBD2. With V trimmed by 4 bases and J by 3 bases, 5 bases remained unmatched. Germline CDR1 is SGHDN and CDR2 is FVKESK. The CDR3 has 14 residues.

CDR3 DNA sequence: TGTGCCAGCAGGGACAACACAGGGGGCGAGCAGTACTTC. This translates into CASRDNTGGEQYF. V gene TRBV6-5 combines with J gene TRBJ2-7; 8 bases align to TRBD1. V was pared by 6 bases and J by 6 bases, with 7 bases of the junction left unmatched. The V gene's germline CDR1 is MNHEY and CDR2 SVGAGI. The CDR3 has 13 residues.

The chain joins TRBV28 to TRBJ1-3; no clear D. The CDR3 has 16 amino acids. The V gene lost 4 bases and the J gene lost 7 bases, with 20 bases spanning the gap. The germline V gene has CDR1 MDHEN and CDR2 SYDVKM. This CDR3 reads CASSSYGRSLGNTIYF. The CDR3 DNA reads as TGTGCCAGCAGTTCCTACGGCAGGAGTCTAGGGAACACCATATATTTT.

V is TRBV9 and J is TRBJ1-6, with 12 bases that match TRBD1. V shed 2 bases and J 9 bases; nucleotides not matched to a gene: 9. CDR1 and CDR2 from the germline V gene are SGDLS and YYNGEE. The CDR3 spans 17 residues. CDR3 nucleotide sequence: TGTGCCAGCAGCGTGGGGACAGGGGGCGATGGCAGTTCACCCCTCCACTTT. This encodes CASSVGTGGDGSSPLHF.